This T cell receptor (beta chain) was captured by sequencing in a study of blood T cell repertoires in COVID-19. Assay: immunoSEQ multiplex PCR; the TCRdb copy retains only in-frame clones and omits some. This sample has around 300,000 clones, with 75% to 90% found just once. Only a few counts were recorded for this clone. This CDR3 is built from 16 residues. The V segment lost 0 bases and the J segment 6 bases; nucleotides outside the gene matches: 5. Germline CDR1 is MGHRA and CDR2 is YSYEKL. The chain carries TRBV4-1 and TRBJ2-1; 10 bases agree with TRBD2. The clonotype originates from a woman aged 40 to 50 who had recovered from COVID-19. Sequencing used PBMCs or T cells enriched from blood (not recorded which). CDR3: CASSQDPGTSANEQFF. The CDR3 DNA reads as TGCGCCAGCAGCCAAGACCCCGGGACTAGCGCCAATGAGCAGTTCTTC.